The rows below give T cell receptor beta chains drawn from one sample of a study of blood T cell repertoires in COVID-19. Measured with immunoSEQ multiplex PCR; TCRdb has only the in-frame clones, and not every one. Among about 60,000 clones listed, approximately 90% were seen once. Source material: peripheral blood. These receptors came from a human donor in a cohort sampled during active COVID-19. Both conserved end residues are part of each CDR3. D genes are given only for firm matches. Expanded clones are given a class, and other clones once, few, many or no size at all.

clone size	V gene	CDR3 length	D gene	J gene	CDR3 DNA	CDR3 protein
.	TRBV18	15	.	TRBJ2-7	TGTGCCAGCTCATCTACGCGACAGGCCTCCTACGAGCAGTACTTC	CASSSTRQASYEQYF
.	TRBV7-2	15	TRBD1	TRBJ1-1	TGTGCCAGCAGCACTCCGGGACAGGGGGCAGGATTTGCTTTCTTT	CASSTPGQGAGFAFF
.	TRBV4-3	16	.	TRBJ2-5	TGCGCCAGCAGCCAAGACAGTGGGCCAGGATTAGTTACCCAGTACTTC	CASSQDSGPGLVTQYF
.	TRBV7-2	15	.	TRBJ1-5	TGTGCCAGCAGCTCACGCGCAGGGGCCCATCAGCCCCAGCATTTT	CASSSRAGAHQPQHF
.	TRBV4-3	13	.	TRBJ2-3	TGCGCCAGCAGTCCCCCTCAGGTGAATACGCAGTATTTT	CASSPPQVNTQYF
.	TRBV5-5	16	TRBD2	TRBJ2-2	TGTGCCAGCAGCCACTGGCGGGGGGTAAACACCGGGGAGCTGTTTTTT	CASSHWRGVNTGELFF
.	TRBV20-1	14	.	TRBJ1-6	TGCAGTGCTAGTATTCGGGCCTATAATTCACCCCTCCACTTT	CSASIRAYNSPLHF
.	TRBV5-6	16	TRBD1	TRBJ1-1	TGTGCCAGCAGCCCGAGACAGGGGGCGGCGAACACTGAAGCTTTCTTT	CASSPRQGAANTEAFF
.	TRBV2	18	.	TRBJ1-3	TGTGCCAGCAGTGATTCTGGGGGACTGGTAGGCTCTGGAAACACCATATATTTT	CASSDSGGLVGSGNTIYF
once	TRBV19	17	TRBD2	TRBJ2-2	TGTGCCAGTAGTGTTCCGGAAGCGGGAGGGCCCACCGGGGAGCTGTTTTTT	CASSVPEAGGPTGELFF
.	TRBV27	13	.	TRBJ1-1	TGTGCCAGCAGTAAACTATTGAACACTGAAGCTTTCTTT	CASSKLLNTEAFF
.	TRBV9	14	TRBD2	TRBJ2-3	TGTGCCAGCAGCGTACTTACTAGCGCAGATACGCAGTATTTT	CASSVLTSADTQYF
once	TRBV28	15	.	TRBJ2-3	TGTGCCAGCAGTTTAGGGGGCCCGAGCACAGATACGCAGTATTTT	CASSLGGPSTDTQYF
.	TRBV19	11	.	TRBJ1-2	TGTGCCAGTACCGGGGGGCATGGCTACACCTTC	CASTGGHGYTF
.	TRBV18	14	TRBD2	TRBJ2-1	TGTGCCAGCTCACCAGGGCTAGCGGGAGCCCCTCGGTTCTTC	CASSPGLAGAPRFF
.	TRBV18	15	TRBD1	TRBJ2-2	TGTGCCAGCTCACCTGGACAGGGAAACACCGGGGAGCTGTTTTTT	CASSPGQGNTGELFF
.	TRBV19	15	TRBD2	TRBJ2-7	TGTGCCAGTAGTCTGGTTGCGGGGGGGCCCTACGAGCAGTACTTC	CASSLVAGGPYEQYF
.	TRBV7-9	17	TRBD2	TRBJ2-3	TGTGCCAGCAGCTTAGGTCTGGTAGCGGGAAGTTTAGATACGCAGTATTTT	CASSLGLVAGSLDTQYF
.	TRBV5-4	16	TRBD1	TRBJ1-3	TGTGCCAGCAGCCAGCCTGGAGACAGGGGGGCGGACACCATATATTTT	CASSQPGDRGADTIYF
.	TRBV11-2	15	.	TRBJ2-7	TGTGCCAGCAGCTTGGAGGGAGTCCAGGCCTACGAGCAGTACTTC	CASSLEGVQAYEQYF
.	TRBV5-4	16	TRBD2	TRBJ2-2	TGTGCCAGCAGCCCTAGTGGCGGGAGCTCTCCCGGGGAGCTGTTTTTT	CASSPSGGSSPGELFF
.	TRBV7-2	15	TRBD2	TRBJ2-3	TGTGCCAGCAGCCTCCGGGAGGGGTACACAGATACGCAGTATTTT	CASSLREGYTDTQYF
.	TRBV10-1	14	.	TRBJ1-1	TGCGCCAGCAGTGTCGACATTTCGAACACTGAAGCTTTCTTT	CASSVDISNTEAFF
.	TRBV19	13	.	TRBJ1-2	TGTGCCAGTACCAGGGCGAACGGCTATGGCTACACCTTC	CASTRANGYGYTF
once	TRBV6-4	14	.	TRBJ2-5	TGTGCCAACCATACCGGGACAACGAATCGCCACAAGTACTTC	CANHTGTTNRHKYF
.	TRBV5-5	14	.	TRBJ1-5	TGTGCCAGCATCCAACAAGTGTACAATCAGCCCCAGCATTTT	CASIQQVYNQPQHF
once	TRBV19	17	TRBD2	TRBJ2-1	TGTGCCAGTAGTATAGGCGGGACTAGCGTAACCTACAATGAGCAGTTCTTC	CASSIGGTSVTYNEQFF
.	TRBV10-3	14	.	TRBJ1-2	TGTGCCATCAGGGAAGACGGGGGGCGCCGGGGCTACACCTTC	CAIREDGGRRGYTF
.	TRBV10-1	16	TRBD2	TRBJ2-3	TGCGCCAGCAGTGAGGGACTAGCGGGGGGCACAGATACGCAGTATTTT	CASSEGLAGGTDTQYF
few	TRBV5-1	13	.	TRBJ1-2	TGCGCCAGCAGCGGGAGCGATCTCTATGGCTACACCTTC	CASSGSDLYGYTF
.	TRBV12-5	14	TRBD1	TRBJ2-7	TGTGCTAGTGCCTTAGGGGACAGGGAGTACGAGCAGTACTTC	CASALGDREYEQYF
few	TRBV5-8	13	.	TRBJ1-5	TGTGCCAGCAGCCTACTACTAAATCAGCCCCAGCATTTT	CASSLLLNQPQHF
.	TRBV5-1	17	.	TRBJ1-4	TGCGCCAGCAGCCCCTTGGGGGGGCGCGGGACTAATGAAAAACTGTTTTTT	CASSPLGGRGTNEKLFF